These T cell receptor beta chains were read from a single sample in a study of vaccination and CD4 T cells after COVID-19. For these TCRs, the target antigens are not known. TCRdb passed the PCR reads through MiXCR, listing each CDR3 protein once. In the table there are under 20,000 distinct CDR3 sequences, around 50% of which are singletons. The specimen was CD4+ T cells from blood, cultured in vitro, collected before SARS-CoV-2 vaccination. The receptors come from a human donor who had recovered from COVID-19. The conserved cysteine and the conserved F or W are not part of the CDR3 here. Expanded clones are given a class, and other clones once, few, many or no size at all.

clone size,J gene,V gene,CDR3 protein
few,TRBJ1-5,TRBV20-1,SVDRIGQGDQPQH
few,TRBJ1-5,TRBV19,ASSSTGQGVNQPQH
NA,TRBJ2-5,TRBV11-3,ASSPGRVQETQY
NA,TRBJ2-3,TRBV6-1,ASSRGGAATDTQY
NA,TRBJ2-3,TRBV18,ASSPLADTDTQY
NA,TRBJ1-5,TRBV21-1,ASSKGPQH
NA,TRBJ1-6,TRBV7-9,ASSSVRGYSPLH
NA,TRBJ2-4,TRBV6-1,ASSNGPGNIQY
few,TRBJ2-5,TRBV5-4,ASSLRETQY
few,TRBJ2-4,TRBV20-1,SATVGSETQY
few,TRBJ2-2,TRBV6-1,ASSGLAGGYIGELF
NA,TRBJ1-2,TRBV15,ATSSPGQGAWGYT
few,TRBJ2-1,TRBV4-1,ASSHRKGGLAETYNEQF
NA,TRBJ2-5,TRBV20-1,SARPGGKETQY
NA,TRBJ2-2,TRBV6-2/TRBV6-3,ASSYTGLAGGNTGELF
few,TRBJ2-3,TRBV20-1,SAMRGAGSTDTQY
once,TRBJ2-3,TRBV12-3/TRBV12-4,ASRLAGADTQY
few,TRBJ1-2,TRBV28,ASRGGTGPYGYT
few,TRBJ2-5,TRBV11-2,ASSRMLAGARETQY
NA,TRBJ2-7,TRBV6-2/TRBV6-3,ASSEDRSYEQY
NA,TRBJ2-3,TRBV30,AWSTGFVTDTQY
NA,TRBJ2-5,TRBV20-1,SATPGLFQETQY
NA,TRBJ2-1,TRBV28,ASSTTGTRRNEQF
once,TRBJ2-6,TRBV20-1,SASTSGSSGANVLT
once,TRBJ2-7,TRBV21-1,ASSKAPPTSVLPPSYEQY
once,TRBJ2-3,TRBV20-1,SAREGAGITDTQY
NA,TRBJ1-2,TRBV2,ASRSPGVRGESYGYT
NA,TRBJ1-6,TRBV4-3,ASSQARHRESSYNSPLH
NA,TRBJ1-6,TRBV12-3/TRBV12-4,ASSWKGANSPLH
NA,TRBJ2-5,TRBV7-6,ASSLREQETQY
NA,TRBJ1-6,TRBV5-1,ASSSQGSYNSPLH
NA,TRBJ2-5,TRBV6-1,ASSLLRGTEETQY
NA,TRBJ2-1,TRBV1,TSSLRVHSGRFGEQF
few,TRBJ2-7,TRBV15,ATSRDNKYSYEQY
once,TRBJ1-2,TRBV7-8,ASSLGRNYGYT
NA,TRBJ2-2,TRBV28,ASSLGDSHTGELF
few,TRBJ1-1,TRBV20-1,SARGPGGMNTEAF